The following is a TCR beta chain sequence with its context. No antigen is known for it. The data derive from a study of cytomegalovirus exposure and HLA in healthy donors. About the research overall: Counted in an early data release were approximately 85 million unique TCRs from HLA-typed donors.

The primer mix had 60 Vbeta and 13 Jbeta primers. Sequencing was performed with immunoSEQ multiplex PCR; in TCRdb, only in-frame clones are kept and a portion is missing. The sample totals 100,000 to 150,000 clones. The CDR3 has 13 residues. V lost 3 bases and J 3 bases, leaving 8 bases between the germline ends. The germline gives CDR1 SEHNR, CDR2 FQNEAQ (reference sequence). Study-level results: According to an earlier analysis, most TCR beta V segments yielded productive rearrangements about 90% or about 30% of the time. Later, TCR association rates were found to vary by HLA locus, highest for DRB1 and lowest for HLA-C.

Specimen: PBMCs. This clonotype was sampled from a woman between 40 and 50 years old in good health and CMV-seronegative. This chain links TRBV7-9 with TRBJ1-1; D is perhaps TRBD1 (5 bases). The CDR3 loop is CASSLDIDTEAFF. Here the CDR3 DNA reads TGTGCCAGCAGCTTGGACATCGACACTGAAGCTTTCTTT.